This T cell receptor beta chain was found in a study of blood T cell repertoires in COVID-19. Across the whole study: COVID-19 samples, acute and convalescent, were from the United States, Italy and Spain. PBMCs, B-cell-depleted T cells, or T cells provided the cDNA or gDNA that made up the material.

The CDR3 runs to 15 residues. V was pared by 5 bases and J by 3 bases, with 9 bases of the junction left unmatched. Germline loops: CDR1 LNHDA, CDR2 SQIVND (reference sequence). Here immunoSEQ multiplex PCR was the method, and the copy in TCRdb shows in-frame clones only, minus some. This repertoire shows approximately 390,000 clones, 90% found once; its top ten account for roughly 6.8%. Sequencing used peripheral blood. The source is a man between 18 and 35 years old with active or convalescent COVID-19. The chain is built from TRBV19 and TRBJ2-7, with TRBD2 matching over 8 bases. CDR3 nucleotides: TGTGCCAGTAGTCCTAAAGCGGGAGTTAGCTACGAGCAGTACTTC. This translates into CASSPKAGVSYEQYF. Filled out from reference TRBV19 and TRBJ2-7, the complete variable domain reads DGGITQSPKYLFRKEGQNVTLSCEQNLNHDAMYWYRQDPGQGLRLIYYSQIVNDFQKGDIAEGYSVSREKKESFPLTVTSAQKNPTAFYLCASSPKAGVSYEQYFGPGTRLTVT.